This T cell receptor (beta chain) derives from a study of T-cell reconstitution after alpha-beta-depleted transplantation in children (dated by TCRdb to 2016 to 2017). Study-wide context: Using TCR repertoire profiling, the study quantitatively followed how T-cell immune reconstitution unfolded in children after TCRalphabeta/CD19-depleted allogeneic hematopoietic cell transplantation.

What this sample's treatment or condition label stands for: allogeneic hematopoietic cell transplantation with graft depleted of TCRalphabeta T cells and CD19 B cells. Transplant recipients were children who received TCRalphabeta/CD19-depleted allogeneic hematopoietic cell grafts. Here is what the overall study found, with its caveats: Over the following months the frequencies of hyperexpanded clones went down, and after one year T-cell counts and TCRbeta diversity were mostly credited to newly produced T cells. In some patients, high TCRbeta diversity at day 60 was attributed to recipient T cells and intrathymic progenitors that had survived conditioning. About two months after transplant, the apparently early recovery of alphabetaT-cell counts reportedly depended on just several hundred clones that had expanded rapidly and came from non-depleted graft cells.

This clonotype was seen ten or more times. No cognate antigen has been identified for it. Per-base qualities were not stored, and no clone one base away is much larger. Library method: PCR. The sequencer was an Illumina HiSeq 2500. TCR libraries were prepared with molecular barcoding, using unique molecular identifiers to normalize TCRbeta repertoire quantification. TCRdb trimmed public reads at Q25 via fastp, called clones via MiXCR and kept in-frame beta chains. Each entry is one CDR3 protein sequence, shown with its most common DNA and genes. The sample data list approximately 70,000 distinct CDR3 sequences, and roughly 4.9% of these were observed just once. The top ten clones comprise under 20% of the sample. The source material was PBMCs, mostly from graft donor cells, sampled 180 days after TCRalphabeta/CD19-depleted stem cell transplant. The receptor was derived from a boy in the first two years of life who had a stem cell transplant for acute myeloid leukemia, so the T cells may come from the graft donor.

The DNA sequence is TGTGCCAGCAGAAGCGAGCACGGCTACGAGCAGTACTTC. Translated, it gives CASRSEHGYEQYF. The receptor chain draws on TRBV12-3 or TRBV12-4 and TRBJ2-7, with no confident D gene call. V was cut back by 6 bases and J by 3 bases, leaving a gap of 12 bases between them. CDR3 length: 13 amino acids, cysteine to phenylalanine. Only CDR3 DNA is held: 39 bases, read in frame from base 1.